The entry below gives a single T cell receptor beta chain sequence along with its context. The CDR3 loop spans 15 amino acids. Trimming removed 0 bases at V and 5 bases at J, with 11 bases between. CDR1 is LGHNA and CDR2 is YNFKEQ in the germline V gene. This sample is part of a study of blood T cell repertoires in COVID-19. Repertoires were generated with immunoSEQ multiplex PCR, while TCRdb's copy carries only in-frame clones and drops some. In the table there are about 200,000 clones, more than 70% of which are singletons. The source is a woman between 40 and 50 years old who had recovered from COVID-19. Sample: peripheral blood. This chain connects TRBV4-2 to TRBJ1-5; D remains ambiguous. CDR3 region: CASSQEMVSHQPQHF. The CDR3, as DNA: TGTGCCAGCAGCCAAGAGATGGTCAGTCATCAGCCCCAGCATTTT.